This T cell receptor (beta chain) stems from a study of T cell changes during pregnancy in multiple sclerosis. Generated by immunoSEQ multiplex PCR, the TCRdb table keeps only in-frame clones and is missing some. The sample carries approximately 85,000 clones, about nine tenths recorded once. The germline V and J ends were trimmed by 5 bases and 0 bases, with 8 bases remaining between them. The CDR3 has 14 residues. Germline V gene data show CDR1 as SGHNT and CDR2 as YYREEE (reference sequence). The starting material was peripheral blood, obtained in the first trimester of pregnancy. The sequence derives from a female donor with multiple sclerosis, enrolled in a pregnancy study. The chain couples TRBV5-4 to TRBJ1-4, with D unresolved. The CDR3 loop is CASSSTATNEKLFF. The CDR3, as DNA: TGTGCCAGCAGTTCAACAGCAACTAATGAAAAACTGTTTTTT.